These 26 T cell receptor beta chains were all obtained from the same sample, sequenced in a study of T-cell reconstitution after alpha-beta-depleted transplantation in children. A TCRbeta library incorporating unique molecular identifiers was prepared. TCRdb recomputed calls from the PCR reads with MiXCR, one row per CDR3 protein. In the table there are 200,000 to 250,000 distinct CDR3 sequences, around 8% of which are singletons. The specimen comprised PBMCs, mostly from graft donor cells, sampled 180 days after TCRalphabeta/CD19-depleted stem cell transplant. Receptors originate from a male patient younger than 18 who had a stem cell transplant for acute lymphoblastic leukemia, so the T cells may come from the graft donor.

The sample holds many counts of this clonotype. The V call is TRBV20-1, the J call TRBJ2-7, with D uncertain. This CDR3 contains 14 residues. Per germline, CDR1 DFQATT and CDR2 SNEGSKA (reference sequence). Trimming stripped 3 bases from V and 5 bases from J, with 17 bases between. The CDR3 DNA follows: TGCAGTGCTAGTCCGATTGGTAGCATAAACGAGCAGTACTTC. Protein sequence: CSASPIGSINEQYF.

This clonotype was seen repeatedly, ten times or more. This sequence joins TRBV28 and TRBJ2-1, with D unresolved. Germline CDR1 MDHEN, CDR2 SYDVKM. The CDR3 length is 13 residues. Trimming pared 3 bases from V and 6 bases from J, leaving 9 bases between. The CDR3 DNA sequence: TGTGCCAGCAGTTTGGGTGGTCTCAATGAGCAGTTCTTC. Translated: CASSLGGLNEQFF.

In this sample, this clonotype turned up many times. This chain joins TRBV4-2 and TRBJ2-7; TRBD2 is a possible D gene (5 bases). Between the trimmed V and J ends, which lost 0 bases and 2 bases, there was a span of 8 bases. Germline V gene sequence: CDR1 LGHNA, CDR2 YNFKEQ. The CDR3 is 14 residues long. This chain's CDR3 is CASSQDGRPYEQYF. The CDR3 DNA reads TGTGCCAGCAGCCAAGATGGGAGACCCTACGAGCAGTACTTC.

This clonotype occurred many times. This chain links TRBV5-1 with TRBJ1-1; D remains unclear. The ends were cut back, 4 bases at V and 3 bases at J, with 7 bases in the middle. The V gene's germline CDR1 is SGHRS and CDR2 YFSETQ. This CDR3 comprises 12 residues. CDR3 protein: CASSLPHTEAFF. The CDR3 DNA sequence: TGCGCCAGCAGCCTACCCCACACTGAAGCTTTCTTT.

As concerns this clonotype: Just one base apart from a much larger clone, this may be a read error. The rearrangement joins TRBV7-2 to TRBJ1-2; TRBD1 matches 7 bases. V trimming: 5 bases; J trimming: 13 bases; junction bases outside the gene matches: 7. The CDR3 is 11 amino acids. Per the germline V gene, CDR1 is SGHTA and CDR2 is FQGNSA. The CDR3 DNA reads as TGTGCCAGCAGCCTTCGGGACAGCGCCACCTTC. Translation: CASSLRDSATF.

This clonotype was counted at least ten times. The genes are TRBV7-9 and TRBJ1-2; 12 nucleotides align to TRBD1. The V gene's germline CDR1 is SEHNR and CDR2 FQNEAQ (reference sequence). The V and J ends lost 7 bases and 4 bases, in that order; junction bases with no gene match: 4. The CDR3 is made up of 14 amino acids. The CDR3 DNA follows: TGTGCCAGCATCCCGGGACAGGGGGCCTATGGCTACACCTTC. It encodes CASIPGQGAYGYTF.

This clonotype was seen ten or more times. The rearrangement links TRBV5-1 to TRBJ2-7; 8 bases fit TRBD1. This CDR3 region has 14 residues. V shed 2 bases, J shed 3 bases, and the junction held 4 bases outside the gene matches. In germline, CDR1 is SGHRS, CDR2 YFSETQ. The CDR3 bases are TGCGCCAGCAGCTTACAGGGGGAAATCTACGAGCAGTACTTC. This encodes CASSLQGEIYEQYF.

Many counts were recorded for this clonotype. The chain links TRBV5-1 to TRBJ2-5, with 15 positions matching TRBD2. CDR3 length: 19 amino acids. After removal of 2 bases from V and 1 base from J, the junction contained 9 bases not matched to a gene. Germline CDR1 and CDR2: SGHRS and YFSETQ. CDR3 region: CASSFGLAGGLMAQETQYF. CDR3 DNA sequence: TGCGCCAGCAGCTTTGGACTAGCGGGGGGGCTGATGGCCCAAGAGACCCAGTACTTC.

This clonotype came up many times. The chain is built from TRBV15 and TRBJ1-6; no reliable D call. CDR3 size: 15 residues. Trimming removed 0 bases from V and 7 bases from J, with 10 bases in between. Germline V gene data show CDR1 as LNHNV and CDR2 as YYDKDF (reference sequence). The CDR3 DNA reads as TGTGCCACCAGCAGAGAAGGTTTCCCAAATTCACCCCTCCACTTT. The encoded protein is CATSREGFPNSPLHF.

This clonotype was recorded many times. The chain carries TRBV4-1 and TRBJ2-3, with 7 bases fitting TRBD2. Germline CDR1 reads MGHRA; CDR2 reads YSYEKL. The CDR3 has 17 residues. V lost 0 bases and J lost 6; bases outside the gene matches: 12. CDR3 sequence: CASSQDPAGIDIDTQYF. In DNA, the CDR3 is TGCGCCAGCAGCCAAGACCCAGCGGGAATAGATATCGATACGCAGTATTTT.

The chain uses TRBV6-1 and TRBJ1-3; 7 nucleotides match TRBD1. The germline V gene has CDR1 MNHNS and CDR2 SASEGT. The CDR3 consists of 14 residues. V dropped 5 bases and J dropped 2; count of bases not matched to a gene: 3. CDR3 coding DNA: TGTGCCAGCAGTACAGGGGCTGCTGGAAACACCATATATTTT. This sequence encodes CASSTGAAGNTIYF.

Concerning this clonotype: Possible read error: a much larger clone is one base away. J is TRBJ1-3 and V is TRBV12-3 or TRBV12-4, with 7 bases fitting TRBD1. The V segment lost 5 bases and the J segment 4 bases; nucleotides outside the gene matches: 5. The CDR3 covers 14 residues. CDR3 sequence reads: CASSNRGSGNTIYF. The CDR3 DNA reads as TGTGCCAGCAGTAACAGGGGATCGGGAAACACCATATATTTT.

This clonotype was picked up many times. This chain joins TRBV4-3 and TRBJ1-6; perhaps TRBD1 as D (5 bases). Per germline, CDR1 LGHNA and CDR2 YSLEER. V was shortened by 1 base and J by 5 bases, with 9 bases between the two germline ends. This CDR3 region has 15 residues. CDR3 sequence reads: CASSQVTENNSPLHF. The CDR3 DNA follows: TGCGCCAGCAGCCAAGTGACAGAGAATAATTCACCCCTCCACTTT.

This clonotype came up many times. Germline is not matched at one junction end, which may reflect a read error. The chain employs TRBV7-2 and TRBJ1-1, with D possibly TRBD1 on 5 matching bases. Germline lookup yields CDR1 SGHTA and CDR2 FQGNSA. The CDR3 spans 12 residues. DNA for the CDR3: TGTGCCAGCAGCTTAATGGGTGGTAGGGGCTTTTTT. It yields the protein CASSLMGGRGFF.

This clonotype was observed at least ten times. The chain links TRBV18 to TRBJ1-2, with 8 bases aligning to TRBD1. CDR1 and CDR2 (germline): KGHSH, LQKENI. The CDR3 totals 16 residues. Trimming at V came to 4 bases and at J to 0 bases, leaving 7 bases not matched to a gene. CDR3 in amino acids: CASSLLRGQANYGYTF. The CDR3 nucleotides are TGTGCCAGCTCACTCCTCAGGGGGCAAGCTAACTATGGCTACACCTTC.

This clonotype was seen at least ten times. The gene calls are TRBV12-3 or TRBV12-4 and TRBJ1-3; perhaps TRBD1 as D (5 bases). The CDR3 is made up of 14 amino acids. The V gene lost 7 bases and the J gene lost 2 bases, with 12 bases spanning the gap. In DNA form, the CDR3 reads TGTGCCAGCATCCCATGGGGGGCTGGAAACACCATATATTTT. Its translation: CASIPWGAGNTIYF.

This clonotype showed up many times. The gene calls are TRBV7-8 and TRBJ2-1; 10 positions match TRBD2. Trimming took 2 bases from V and 8 from J; bases not matched to a gene: 6. This CDR3 has 15 residues. Germline lookup yields CDR1 SGHVS and CDR2 FQNEAQ. The CDR3 bases are TGTGCCAGCAGCTTAAAGCGGGAGGGCCCCTATGAGCAGTTCTTC. It codes for CASSLKREGPYEQFF.

This clonotype was recorded at least ten times. The rearrangement links TRBV7-3 to TRBJ2-3; D possibly corresponds to TRBD2 (5 bases). The V end lost 5 bases, the J end lost 8 bases, and 11 bases lay between the germline ends. Per the germline V gene, CDR1 is SGHTA and CDR2 is FQGTGA. CDR3 length equals 12 residues. CDR3 sequence: CASSARGGTQYF. The DNA of the CDR3 is TGTGCCAGCAGCGCTAGAGGAGGTACGCAGTATTTT.

This clonotype was found many times. This sequence joins TRBV7-8 and TRBJ2-7; unclear D gene. Germline lookup yields CDR1 SGHVS and CDR2 FQNEAQ. CDR3 length: 13 residues. The V end was cut by 5 bases, the J end by 9 bases, with 17 bases between. CDR3 residues: CASSILTGLGQYF. CDR3 nucleotides: TGTGCCAGCAGCATCTTGACTGGTTTAGGGCAGTACTTC. The full variable domain, with the rest looked up from reference TRBV7-8 and TRBJ2-7, is GAGVSQSPRYKVAKRGQDVALRCDPISGHVSLFWYQQALGQGPEFLTYFQNEAQLDKSGLPSDRFFAERPEGSVSTLKIQRTQQEDSAVYLCASSILTGLGQYFGPGTRLTVT.

This clonotype appeared many times. Here the CDR3 reads CATSRGGVSYEQYF. Here the CDR3 DNA reads TGTGCCACCAGCAGAGGTGGAGTTTCCTACGAGCAGTACTTC. The V and J genes are TRBV15 and TRBJ2-7; D not resolved. Germline lookup yields CDR1 LNHNV and CDR2 YYDKDF (reference sequence). The germline V and J ends were trimmed by 1 base and 1 base, with 8 bases remaining between them. This CDR3 contains 14 residues.

Many counts were recorded for this clonotype. The V and J genes are TRBV5-1 and TRBJ2-3; D not certain. The CDR3 consists of 13 residues. Per the germline V gene, CDR1 is SGHRS and CDR2 is YFSETQ. With 0 bases removed from V and 2 bases from J, the gap between germline ends came to 4 bases. The CDR3 region has the DNA TGCGCCAGCAGCTTGGGGCTCACAGATACGCAGTATTTT. As protein: CASSLGLTDTQYF.

To note about this clonotype: This may arise from a read error, as a much more abundant clone is one base away. The chain recombines TRBV10-2 with TRBJ2-7; D ambiguous. The CDR3 spans 13 residues. Germline lookup yields CDR1 WSHSY and CDR2 SAAADI. V lost 8 bases and J lost 5, with 16 bases in between. CDR3 sequence: CASRVTWANEQYF. CDR3 DNA sequence: TGCGCCAGCCGGGTGACATGGGCGAACGAGCAGTACTTC.

The chain recombines TRBV10-3 with TRBJ2-1; no clear D gene. The germline CDR1 and CDR2 sequences are ENHRY and SYGVKD. Trimming pared 0 bases from V and 1 base from J, leaving 10 bases between. CDR3 length equals 16 residues. The CDR3 DNA follows: TGTGCCATCAGTGAGTCGATGGCCCCTTCCTACAATGAGCAGTTCTTC. Its protein is CAISESMAPSYNEQFF.

This clonotype was recorded many times. The CDR3 bases are TGTGCCAGCAGCCCTAGCGGGAGGGCCGGTGAGCAGTTCTTC. It codes for CASSPSGRAGEQFF. The rearrangement uses TRBV3-1 and TRBJ2-1; 12 positions match TRBD2. CDR1 and CDR2 from the germline V gene are LGHDT and YNNKEL (reference sequence). The CDR3 totals 14 residues. After removal of 4 bases from V and 9 bases from J, the junction contained 4 bases not matched to a gene.

The table lists this clonotype with many counts. The V gene is TRBV11-2, the J gene TRBJ1-6; D not resolved. CDR3 length: 16 residues. Trimming cost V 0 bases and J 10 bases, with 16 bases left between them. Germline V CDR1 and CDR2: SGHAT, FQNNGV. The CDR3 reads CASSLELWERGSPLHF. Here the CDR3 DNA reads TGTGCCAGCAGCTTAGAATTATGGGAAAGAGGGTCACCCCTCCACTTT.

In its sample, this clonotype was seen many times. The chain carries TRBV18 and TRBJ2-3; D perhaps matches TRBD2 (5 bases). Trimming took off 0 bases at V and 3 bases at J, with 7 bases between the two ends. CDR3 length: 14 amino acids. Germline CDR1 is KGHSH and CDR2 is LQKENI. CDR3 region: CASSPPSGTDTQYF. For the CDR3, the DNA is TGTGCCAGCTCACCACCGTCGGGGACAGATACGCAGTATTTT.